The 14 T cell receptor beta chains below were found in one sample sequenced in a study of OX40 agonist ivuxolimab in advanced cancers. Assay used: immunoSEQ multiplex PCR; TCRdb lists only in-frame clones, some missing. The sample includes tens of thousands of clones, approximately 85% of them seen just once. The sequenced sample was CD4+ or CD8+ T cells sorted from blood, obtained in a trial of the OX40 agonist ivuxolimab. All receptors derive from an adult with an advanced solid tumor such as melanoma, head and neck, liver or kidney cancer.

The chain recombines TRBV28 with TRBJ1-6; no reliable D call. Germline lookup yields CDR1 MDHEN and CDR2 SYDVKM. V was pared by 3 bases and J by 1 base, with 13 bases between. CDR3 length equals 17 residues. The CDR3 reads CASSFLSGRSYNSPLHF. The CDR3 nucleotides read TGTGCCAGCAGTTTCCTCAGTGGAAGATCCTATAATTCACCCCTCCACTTT.

The gene calls are TRBV6-4 and TRBJ2-6; D gene ambiguous. The germline V and J ends were trimmed by 5 bases and 0 bases, with 8 bases remaining between them. Germline V gives CDR1 MRHNA, CDR2 SNTAGT. The CDR3 is 15 amino acids. As DNA, the CDR3 is TGTGCCAGCAGTAAAGAGAGCTCTGGGGCCAACGTCCTGACTTTC. Its translation: CASSKESSGANVLTF.

This chain connects TRBV10-3 to TRBJ2-5, with a tentative D call TRBD2 (5 bases). The CDR3 is 15 amino acids. V dropped 2 bases and J dropped 4 bases, with 14 bases sitting between them. Germline loops: CDR1 ENHRY, CDR2 SYGVKD. CDR3 residues: CAISEPTASPETQYF. CDR3 DNA sequence: TGTGCCATCAGTGAGCCCACCGCTAGCCCAGAGACCCAGTACTTC.

As DNA, the CDR3 is TGTGCCAGCAGCGAGGGCGGTAATGAGCAGTTCTTC. This translates into CASSEGGNEQFF. This chain connects TRBV2 to TRBJ2-1, with a possible D match to TRBD2 (5 bases). Germline V gene data show CDR1 as SNHLY and CDR2 as FYNNEI. The V and J ends lost 6 bases and 7 bases respectively, with 10 bases between them. The CDR3 covers 12 residues.

This chain uses TRBV11-1 with TRBJ2-5; TRBD1 matches 7 bases. With V trimmed by 5 bases and J by 4 bases, 7 bases remained unmatched. Germline V gives CDR1 SGHAT, CDR2 FQDESV (reference sequence). The CDR3 is made up of 14 amino acids. CDR3 nucleotide sequence: TGTGCCAGCAGCCCACGACAGGGCGTAGAGACCCAGTACTTC. This codes for CASSPRQGVETQYF. Based on the CDR3 plus reference TRBV11-1 and TRBJ2-5, the full variable domain is EAEVAQSPRYKITEKSQAVAFWCDPISGHATLYWYRQILGQGPELLVQFQDESVVDDSQLPKDRFSAERLKGVDSTLKIQPAELGDSAMYLCASSPRQGVETQYFGPGTRLLVL.

The chain employs TRBV10-1 and TRBJ2-3; possible D gene TRBD1, 6 bases. Germline V gene data show CDR1 as WNHNN and CDR2 as SYGVQD (reference sequence). V was cut by 6 bases and J by 9 bases, with 19 bases left in between. This CDR3 region has 14 residues. The CDR3 is CASSTNNLGGTQYF. The CDR3 coding sequence is TGCGCCAGCAGCACCAACAACCTAGGGGGAACGCAGTATTTT.

The chain employs TRBV6-1 and TRBJ2-5; D is possibly TRBD1 (5 bases). Germline-derived CDR1 and CDR2 are MNHNS and SASEGT. The length of the CDR3 is 13 residues. Trimming removed 6 bases from V and 5 bases from J, with 13 bases in between. The CDR3, as DNA: TGTGCCAGCAGGGGCAGGGCGGAGGAGACCCAGTACTTC. This translates into CASRGRAEETQYF.

The chain carries TRBV6-5 and TRBJ1-5; TRBD1 matches at 10 bases. The CDR3 covers 14 residues. V shed 4 bases and J 4 bases; nucleotides not matched to a gene: 1. Per the germline V gene, CDR1 is MNHEY and CDR2 is SVGAGI. The CDR3 DNA is TGTGCCAGCAGTTCGGGACAGGGGAATCAGCCCCAGCATTTT. It specifies CASSSGQGNQPQHF.

The V gene is TRBV21-1, the J gene TRBJ2-5. The J call may be in error: the DNA end matches TRBJ2-7 better. TRBV21-1 is a pseudogene locus. This CDR3 has 14 residues. Written as DNA, the CDR3 is TGTGCCAGCAGCCACATTACTCGGTTTTACGAGCAGTACTTC. Translating gives CASSHITRFYEQYF.

The chain recombines TRBV19 with TRBJ1-5; D not certain. CDR3 size: 15 residues. The V and J ends lost 3 bases and 2 bases respectively, with 11 bases between them. The V gene's germline CDR1 is LNHDA and CDR2 SQIVND (reference sequence). CDR3 protein: CASSIRRSGNQPQHF. Written as DNA, the CDR3 is TGTGCCAGTAGTATCCGTCGATCGGGCAATCAGCCCCAGCATTTT.

J is TRBJ2-7 and V is TRBV28; perhaps TRBD2 as D (6 bases). There are 16 residues in the CDR3. In germline, CDR1 is MDHEN, CDR2 SYDVKM. Between the trimmed V and J ends, which lost 5 bases and 1 base, there was a span of 18 bases. CDR3 bases: TGTGCCAGCAGTACGTTCGGGGCTAGCGCATCCTACGAGCAGTACTTC. Translation gives CASSTFGASASYEQYF.

The CDR3 sequence: CASSLGSGQGVETQYF. Here the CDR3 DNA reads TGTGCCAGCAGCTTAGGCTCGGGACAGGGTGTGGAGACCCAGTACTTC. V and J are TRBV7-3 and TRBJ2-5; 9 bases match TRBD1. The ends lost 2 bases at V and 5 bases at J; junction bases unmatched: 9. The germline gives CDR1 SGHTA, CDR2 FQGTGA. There are 16 residues in the CDR3. Filled out from reference TRBV7-3 and TRBJ2-5, the complete variable domain reads GAGVSQTPSNKVTEKGKYVELRCDPISGHTALYWYRQSLGQGPEFLIYFQGTGAADDSGLPNDRFFAVRPEGSVSTLKIQRTERGDSAVYLCASSLGSGQGVETQYFGPGTRLLVL.

This clone was seen just once. The chain uses TRBV2 and TRBJ1-1; D perhaps matches TRBD1 (5 bases). V gave up 7 bases and J gave up 2 bases, with 8 bases separating them. CDR1 and CDR2 from the germline V gene are SNHLY and FYNNEI. CDR3 length: 12 residues. CDR3 sequence: CASNRGNTEAFF. In DNA form, the CDR3 reads TGTGCCAGCAATCGGGGCAACACTGAAGCTTTCTTT. Based on the CDR3 plus reference TRBV2 and TRBJ1-1, the full variable domain is EPEVTQTPSHQVTQMGQEVILRCVPISNHLYFYWYRQILGQKVEFLVSFYNNEISEKSEIFDDQFSVERPDGSNFTLKIRSTKLEDSAMYFCASNRGNTEAFFGQGTRLTVV.

The chain combines TRBV10-2 with TRBJ2-1; tentative D call: TRBD1 (5 bases). Trimming cost V 6 bases and J 4 bases, with 16 bases left between them. The CDR3 sequence is 15 residues long. CDR1 and CDR2 (germline): WSHSY, SAAADI. The CDR3: CASRETGNPYNEQFF. The CDR3 nucleotides read TGCGCCAGCAGAGAAACAGGAAACCCTTACAATGAGCAGTTCTTC.